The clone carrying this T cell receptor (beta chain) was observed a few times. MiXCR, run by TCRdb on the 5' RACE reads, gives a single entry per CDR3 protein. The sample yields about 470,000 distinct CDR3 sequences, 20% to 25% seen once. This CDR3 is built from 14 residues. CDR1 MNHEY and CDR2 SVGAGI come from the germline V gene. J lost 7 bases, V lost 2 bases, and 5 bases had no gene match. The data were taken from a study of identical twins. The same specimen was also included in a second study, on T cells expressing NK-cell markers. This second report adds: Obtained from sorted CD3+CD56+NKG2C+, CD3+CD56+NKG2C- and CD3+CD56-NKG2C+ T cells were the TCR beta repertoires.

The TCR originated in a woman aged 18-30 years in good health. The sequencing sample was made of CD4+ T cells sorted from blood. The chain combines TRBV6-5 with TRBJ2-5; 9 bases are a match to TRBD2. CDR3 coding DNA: TGTGCCAGCAGTTACCAGCGGGGGGCTGGGACCCAGTACTTC. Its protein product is CASSYQRGAGTQYF.